This is a list of T cell receptor beta chains from one sample in a study of T cell clonotyping in hematopoietic cell transplantation. TCRdb's table, derived via immunoSEQ multiplex PCR, lists solely in-frame clones and lacks some. Among 35,000 to 45,000 clones, 85% to 95% were seen once, and the ten largest hold 0.85%. Sequencing was carried out using peripheral blood mononuclear cells. These receptors came from a woman between 50 and 59 years old in good health. Some clones in this sample may be carry-over from other donors' samples. Each CDR3 is given with its conserved first and last residue. A D gene is named only where the DNA matches it firmly. Clone size appears in some rows only: once, few, many, or a class for an expanded clone.

j_call: TRBJ1-4
clone_size: NA
d_call: NA
v_call: TRBV14
cdr3_aa: CASSQMDGLGNEKLFF
cdr3_nt: TGTGCCAGCAGCCAAATGGACGGACTAGGTAATGAAAAACTGTTTTTT

j_call: TRBJ2-7
clone_size: NA
d_call: NA
v_call: TRBV19
cdr3_aa: CASSIVGTGSEQYF
cdr3_nt: TGTGCCAGTAGTATAGTGGGCACGGGATCCGAGCAGTACTTC

j_call: TRBJ1-1
clone_size: NA
d_call: TRBD1
v_call: TRBV5-1
cdr3_aa: CASGRGTVSEAFF
cdr3_nt: TGCGCCAGCGGCAGGGGGACGGTGTCTGAAGCTTTCTTT

j_call: TRBJ1-2
clone_size: NA
d_call: NA
v_call: TRBV7-2
cdr3_aa: CASSRPAGLYGYTF
cdr3_nt: TGTGCCAGCAGCCGACCCGCGGGGCTCTATGGCTACACCTTC

j_call: TRBJ2-6
clone_size: NA
d_call: NA
v_call: TRBV7-2
cdr3_aa: CASSLTGRSGANVLTF
cdr3_nt: TGTGCCAGCAGCCTAACCGGACGGTCTGGGGCCAACGTCCTGACTTTC

j_call: TRBJ1-1
clone_size: NA
d_call: NA
v_call: TRBV28
cdr3_aa: CASSSPAGVAFF
cdr3_nt: TGTGCCAGCAGTTCCCCGGCCGGGGTAGCTTTCTTT

j_call: TRBJ2-7
clone_size: NA
d_call: NA
v_call: TRBV5-1
cdr3_aa: CASSTESGLANEQYF
cdr3_nt: TGCGCCAGCAGCACGGAATCGGGACTCGCGAACGAGCAGTACTTC

j_call: TRBJ2-5
clone_size: NA
d_call: TRBD1
v_call: TRBV9
cdr3_aa: CASSVNTGVGETQYF
cdr3_nt: TGTGCCAGCAGCGTAAATACAGGGGTTGGAGAGACCCAGTACTTC

j_call: TRBJ2-2
clone_size: NA
d_call: TRBD2
v_call: TRBV4-2
cdr3_aa: CASKAGVETGELFF
cdr3_nt: TGTGCCAGCAAAGCGGGGGTGGAGACCGGGGAGCTGTTTTTT

j_call: TRBJ2-1
clone_size: once
d_call: NA
v_call: TRBV5-1
cdr3_aa: CASSGGKGTYNEQFF
cdr3_nt: TGCGCCAGCAGCGGGGGAAAGGGAACCTACAATGAGCAGTTCTTC

j_call: TRBJ1-2
clone_size: once
d_call: NA
v_call: TRBV7-8
cdr3_aa: CASNRDGRSTGGYTF
cdr3_nt: TGTGCCAGCAACCGCGACGGGCGGAGTACGGGTGGCTACACCTTC

j_call: TRBJ1-2
clone_size: NA
d_call: NA
v_call: TRBV29-1
cdr3_aa: CSDTGDLGDGYTF
cdr3_nt: TGCAGCGACACCGGGGATCTAGGGGACGGCTACACCTTC

j_call: TRBJ1-2
clone_size: NA
d_call: NA
v_call: TRBV9
cdr3_aa: CASSVLGAGGYTF
cdr3_nt: TGTGCCAGCAGCGTATTGGGGGCAGGCGGCTACACCTTC

j_call: TRBJ1-2
clone_size: NA
d_call: TRBD1
v_call: TRBV7-2
cdr3_aa: CASSAITGGKDGYTF
cdr3_nt: TGTGCCAGCAGCGCCATAACAGGGGGCAAGGATGGCTACACCTTC

j_call: TRBJ2-1
clone_size: NA
d_call: TRBD1
v_call: TRBV7-2
cdr3_aa: CASSSSGTGSSAEQFF
cdr3_nt: TGTGCCAGCAGCTCCTCCGGGACAGGGTCCTCGGCTGAGCAGTTCTTC

j_call: TRBJ1-5
clone_size: NA
d_call: NA
v_call: TRBV7-2
cdr3_aa: CASSLEGVGNQPQHF
cdr3_nt: TGTGCCAGCAGCTTAGAGGGGGTTGGCAATCAGCCCCAGCATTTT

j_call: TRBJ2-2
clone_size: NA
d_call: NA
v_call: TRBV7-2
cdr3_aa: CASNEHSNEAGGELFF
cdr3_nt: TGTGCCAGCAACGAACACTCAAACGAGGCAGGTGGGGAGCTGTTTTTT

j_call: TRBJ2-2
clone_size: NA
d_call: NA
v_call: TRBV21-1
cdr3_aa: CASSKKYRGKSGELFF
cdr3_nt: TGTGCCAGCAGCAAAAAGTACAGGGGAAAATCCGGGGAGCTGTTTTTT

j_call: TRBJ1-2
clone_size: NA
d_call: NA
v_call: TRBV27
cdr3_aa: CASSPQGPDVYGYTF
cdr3_nt: TGTGCCAGCAGTCCCCAGGGACCCGACGTCTATGGCTACACCTTC

j_call: TRBJ1-2
clone_size: NA
d_call: NA
v_call: TRBV6-1
cdr3_aa: CAAGTQPWGYTF
cdr3_nt: TGTGCCGCCGGGACACAACCGTGGGGCTACACCTTC

j_call: TRBJ1-2
clone_size: NA
d_call: NA
v_call: TRBV30
cdr3_aa: CAWSTGRRSYTF
cdr3_nt: TGTGCCTGGAGTACCGGGAGACGAAGCTACACCTTC

j_call: TRBJ1-1
clone_size: NA
d_call: TRBD1
v_call: TRBV6-6
cdr3_aa: CASSYRTGGTEAFF
cdr3_nt: TGTGCCAGCAGTTACCGGACAGGGGGCACTGAAGCTTTCTTT

j_call: TRBJ1-4
clone_size: NA
d_call: NA
v_call: TRBV7-6
cdr3_aa: CASSLAYREKLFF
cdr3_nt: TGTGCCAGCAGCTTAGCTTACCGGGAAAAACTGTTTTTT

j_call: TRBJ1-2
clone_size: NA
d_call: NA
v_call: TRBV5-4
cdr3_aa: CASSSSGIYGYTF
cdr3_nt: TGTGCCAGCAGCTCATCAGGGATCTATGGCTACACCTTC

j_call: TRBJ2-7
clone_size: NA
d_call: NA
v_call: TRBV4-2
cdr3_aa: CASSQTTLYEQYF
cdr3_nt: TGTGCCAGCAGCCAAACCACCCTCTACGAGCAGTACTTC

j_call: TRBJ2-2
clone_size: NA
d_call: TRBD1
v_call: TRBV4-2
cdr3_aa: CASSQGRDRATGELFF
cdr3_nt: TGTGCCAGCAGCCAAGGGAGGGACAGGGCCACCGGGGAGCTGTTTTTT

j_call: TRBJ1-1
clone_size: NA
d_call: TRBD1
v_call: TRBV25-1
cdr3_aa: CASRQGEAFF
cdr3_nt: TGTGCCAGCAGACAGGGGGAAGCTTTCTTT

j_call: TRBJ2-2
clone_size: few
d_call: NA
v_call: TRBV7-9
cdr3_aa: CASSLDRTGELFF
cdr3_nt: TGTGCCAGCAGCTTAGACAGGACCGGGGAGCTGTTTTTT

j_call: TRBJ2-5
clone_size: NA
d_call: TRBD2
v_call: TRBV28
cdr3_aa: CASSRSGGAWETQYF
cdr3_nt: TGTGCCAGCAGTCGTAGCGGGGGGGCGTGGGAGACCCAGTACTTC

j_call: TRBJ1-1
clone_size: NA
d_call: NA
v_call: TRBV9
cdr3_aa: CASSARGGSTEAFF
cdr3_nt: TGTGCCAGCAGCGCCCGAGGTGGGTCCACTGAAGCTTTCTTT

j_call: TRBJ2-7
clone_size: once
d_call: NA
v_call: TRBV4-3
cdr3_aa: CASSQARDGSYEQYF
cdr3_nt: TGCGCCAGCAGCCAAGCCCGGGACGGCTCCTACGAGCAGTACTTC

j_call: TRBJ1-4
clone_size: NA
d_call: NA
v_call: TRBV2
cdr3_aa: CASSEGGTLGEKLFF
cdr3_nt: TGTGCCAGCAGTGAAGGGGGGACGTTAGGTGAAAAACTGTTTTTT

j_call: TRBJ1-5
clone_size: NA
d_call: NA
v_call: TRBV6-1
cdr3_aa: CASTLEGSHQPQHF
cdr3_nt: TGTGCCAGCACCTTAGAGGGGTCCCATCAGCCCCAGCATTTT

j_call: TRBJ2-7
clone_size: NA
d_call: TRBD2
v_call: TRBV11-2
cdr3_aa: CASRFPDSGGALHEQYF
cdr3_nt: TGTGCCAGCAGATTTCCTGATAGCGGGGGGGCACTACACGAGCAGTACTTC

j_call: TRBJ2-7
clone_size: NA
d_call: NA
v_call: TRBV4-1
cdr3_aa: CASSQGGQGEDEQYF
cdr3_nt: TGCGCCAGCAGCCAAGGGGGGCAGGGAGAAGACGAGCAGTACTTC

j_call: TRBJ1-5
clone_size: once
d_call: NA
v_call: TRBV25-1
cdr3_aa: CASSDGWSNQPQHF
cdr3_nt: TGTGCCAGCAGTGACGGGTGGAGCAATCAGCCCCAGCATTTT

j_call: TRBJ2-7
clone_size: NA
d_call: NA
v_call: TRBV4-1
cdr3_aa: CASSPTLQGTYEQYF
cdr3_nt: TGCGCCAGCAGTCCAACTCTTCAGGGTACCTACGAGCAGTACTTC

j_call: TRBJ1-3
clone_size: NA
d_call: NA
v_call: TRBV5-1
cdr3_aa: CASSLGENTIYF
cdr3_nt: TGCGCCAGCAGCTTGGGAGAGAACACCATATATTTT

j_call: TRBJ2-6
clone_size: NA
d_call: NA
v_call: TRBV30
cdr3_aa: CAWGPFPSGANVLTF
cdr3_nt: TGTGCCTGGGGGCCATTCCCCTCTGGGGCCAACGTCCTGACTTTC

j_call: TRBJ1-3
clone_size: once
d_call: NA
v_call: TRBV6-6
cdr3_aa: CATYPGISSGNTIYF
cdr3_nt: TGTGCCACCTACCCGGGAATAAGCTCTGGAAACACCATATATTTT